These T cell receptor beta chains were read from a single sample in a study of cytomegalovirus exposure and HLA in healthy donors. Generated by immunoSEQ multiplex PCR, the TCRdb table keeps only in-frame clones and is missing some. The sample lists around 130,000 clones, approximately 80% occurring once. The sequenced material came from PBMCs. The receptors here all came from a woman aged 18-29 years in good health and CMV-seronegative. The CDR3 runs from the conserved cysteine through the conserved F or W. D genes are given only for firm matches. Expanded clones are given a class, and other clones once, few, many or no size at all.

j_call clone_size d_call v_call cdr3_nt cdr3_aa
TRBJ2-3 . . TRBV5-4 TGTGCCAGCAGCTTGGCCGAGCCCTCGAGGGCAGATACGCAGTATTTT CASSLAEPSRADTQYF
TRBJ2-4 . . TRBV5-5 TGTGCCAGCAGCTTGGTGGGGGCTCTAAAAAACATTCAGTACTTC CASSLVGALKNIQYF
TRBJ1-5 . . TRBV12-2 TGTGCAAGTCGCTTAGACCATAGGGGCACTCAGCCCCAGCATTTT CASRLDHRGTQPQHF
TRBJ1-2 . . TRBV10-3 TGTGCCATCAGTGAGGCGGGACGGCAGACCTATGGCTACACCTTC CAISEAGRQTYGYTF
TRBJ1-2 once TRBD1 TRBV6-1 TGTGCCAGCAGTGAAGGAGGTTGGGGGACAGGGGGTATTGGCTACACCTTC CASSEGGWGTGGIGYTF
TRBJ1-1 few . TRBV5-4 TGTGCCAGCAGCCAAGGACAGCTGAACACTGAAGCTTTCTTT CASSQGQLNTEAFF
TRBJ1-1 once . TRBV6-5 TGTGCCAGCAGTTCAGGGGCAGTTGAAGCTTTCTTT CASSSGAVEAFF
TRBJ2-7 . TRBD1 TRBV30 TGTGCCGAATCGCAGGGGGCTTTTTTCGAGCAGTACTTC CAESQGAFFEQYF
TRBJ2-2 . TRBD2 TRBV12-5 TGTGCTAGTGGTTTGGTAACTAGCGCTCGGAACACCGGGGAGCTGTTTTTT CASGLVTSARNTGELFF
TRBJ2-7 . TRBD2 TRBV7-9 TGTGCCAGCAGCAAGCAGGGACTAGCGGACCTCTACGAGCAGTACTTC CASSKQGLADLYEQYF
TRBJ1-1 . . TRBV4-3 TGCGCCAGCAGCCACCGCGGGACTGAAGCTTTCTTT CASSHRGTEAFF
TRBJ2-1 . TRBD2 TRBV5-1 TGCGCCAGCAGGAAGGCTAGCGGGAGTGGCAATGAGCAGTTCTTC CASRKASGSGNEQFF
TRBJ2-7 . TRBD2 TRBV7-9 TGTGCCAGCAGCTTAGAGGGGGGGGCTAGCGGGAGGGATCGCGAGCAGTACTTC CASSLEGGASGRDREQYF
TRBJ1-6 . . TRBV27 TGTGCCAGCAGAGCGGCGGGGGTCTATAATTCACCCCTCCACTTT CASRAAGVYNSPLHF
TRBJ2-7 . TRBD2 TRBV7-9 TGTGCCAGCAGCTCGGGACTAGCGGGGGCCTACTACGAGCAGTACTTC CASSSGLAGAYYEQYF
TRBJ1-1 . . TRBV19 TGTGCCAGTAGCCAAGCTACTGAAGCTTTCTTT CASSQATEAFF